The 23 T cell receptor beta chains below were found in one sample sequenced in a study of T-cell reconstitution after alpha-beta-depleted transplantation in children. Preparation of the TCRbeta library involved a method that used unique molecular identifiers. TCRdb fed the PCR reads into MiXCR, producing one record per CDR3 protein. Seen here are 670,000 or so distinct CDR3 sequences, around 13% observed once, and the top ten hold roughly 0.77%. Here the sequenced sample was PBMCs, taken before TCRalphabeta/CD19-depleted stem cell transplant. The source of these receptors is a girl aged 2-10 years with congenital amegakaryocytic thrombocytopenia, due to receive a stem cell transplant.

This clonotype was recorded at least ten times. The gene calls are TRBV11-2 and TRBJ2-2; TRBD1 might be the D (7 bases). V shed 5 bases and J shed 4 bases, with 14 bases lying between them. The CDR3 has 15 residues. Germline CDR1 and CDR2: SGHAT and FQNNGV. The CDR3 sequence: CASSARQGGTGELFF. CDR3 DNA sequence: TGTGCCAGCAGCGCCCGACAGGGAGGCACCGGGGAGCTGTTTTTT.

Concerning this clonotype: A junction end diverges from the germline sequence, so it may reflect a read error. The rearrangement links TRBV2 to TRBJ1-4; D unresolved. CDR3 length: 17 residues. Germline V gene lookup returns CDR1 SNHLY and CDR2 FYNNEI. Here the CDR3 DNA reads TGTGCCAGCACTGAACCAAGGGCATTTACAACTAATGAAAAACTGTTTTTT. Its protein is CASTEPRAFTTNEKLFF.

V usage is TRBV20-1 and J usage is TRBJ2-5; 10 bases are a match to TRBD2. The CDR3 runs 15 residues. V trimming: 5 bases; J trimming: 6 bases; junction bases outside the gene matches: 12. Germline lookup yields CDR1 DFQATT and CDR2 SNEGSKA (reference sequence). The CDR3 is CSAAILAGVLKTQYF. Written as DNA, the CDR3 is TGCAGTGCTGCTATTCTAGCGGGAGTTCTCAAGACCCAGTACTTC.

About this clonotype: A single base separates this from a much larger clone, so it may be a read error. The J gene is TRBJ1-2, the V gene TRBV15; D not resolved. There are 15 residues in the CDR3. Germline loops: CDR1 LNHNV, CDR2 YYDKDF (reference sequence). The CDR3 loop is CATSSRTGTNYGDTF. CDR3 nucleotides: TGTGCCACCAGCTCAAGGACGGGAACAAACTATGGCGACACCTTC.

This clonotype was detected a few times. The chain employs TRBV2 and TRBJ2-3; D is undetermined. V lost 6 bases to trimming and J lost 2 bases, with 9 bases between them. Germline CDR1 reads SNHLY; CDR2 reads FYNNEI. The CDR3 is 13 amino acids. This chain's CDR3 is CASRDRYTDTQYF. CDR3 bases: TGTGCCAGCAGGGACCGATACACAGATACGCAGTATTTT.

This clonotype was recorded many times. The chain recombines TRBV5-1 with TRBJ2-7; D is perhaps TRBD2 (5 bases). The V gene's germline CDR1 is SGHRS and CDR2 YFSETQ. V was cut by 0 bases and J by 6 bases, with 10 bases left in between. The CDR3 totals 13 residues. The CDR3 DNA reads TGCGCCAGCAGCTTGGTCGGGGAGACCGAGCAGTACTTC. Residues: CASSLVGETEQYF.

The sample holds a few counts of this clonotype. The rearrangement uses TRBV5-1 and TRBJ2-5, with a tentative D call TRBD1 (6 bases). Germline V gene sequence: CDR1 SGHRS, CDR2 YFSETQ. Trimming removed 4 bases at V and 1 base at J, with 11 bases between. The CDR3 is 14 amino acids. The CDR3 region is CASSPRQVQETQYF. The CDR3 DNA is TGCGCCAGCAGCCCGCGACAGGTCCAAGAGACCCAGTACTTC.

This clonotype has just a few counts. The rearrangement joins TRBV5-1 to TRBJ2-1; D may correspond to TRBD1 or TRBD2 (5 bases each). The CDR3 length is 18 residues. With 1 base removed from V and 0 bases from J, the gap between germline ends came to 17 bases. The germline V gene has CDR1 SGHRS and CDR2 YFSETQ. The CDR3: CASSLRGTVVSSYNEQFF. In nucleotides, the CDR3 is TGCGCCAGCAGCTTGCGTGGGACCGTCGTAAGCTCCTACAATGAGCAGTTCTTC.

This clonotype has a handful of counts. The chain employs TRBV10-3 and TRBJ2-2, with a possible D match to TRBD1 (5 bases). The CDR3 contains 17 residues. With 4 bases removed from V and 4 bases from J, the gap between germline ends came to 19 bases. CDR1 is ENHRY, CDR2 SYGVKD, per germline. The DNA of the CDR3 is TGTGCCATCAGTGTGGCCGCAGGGTCCCGAGGCACCGGGGAGCTGTTTTTT. Protein: CAISVAAGSRGTGELFF.

This clonotype was observed many times. J is TRBJ2-7 and V is TRBV5-1, with a possible D match to TRBD1 (6 bases). The germline V gene encodes CDR1 SGHRS and CDR2 YFSETQ. CDR3 length: 12 residues. Trimming stripped 2 bases from V and 5 bases from J, with 8 bases between. For the CDR3, the DNA is TGCGCCAGCAGCTTAAACAGGGACGAGCAGTACTTC. Protein product: CASSLNRDEQYF.

This clonotype was observed a handful of times. The chain combines TRBV11-2 with TRBJ2-7; weak D call: TRBD2 (6 bases). Germline values: CDR1 SGHAT, CDR2 FQNNGV. Trimming pared 5 bases from V and 2 bases from J, leaving 13 bases between. This CDR3 is built from 14 residues. This CDR3 reads CASSLLAHPYEQYF. The CDR3 coding sequence is TGTGCCAGCAGCCTCCTAGCGCATCCCTACGAGCAGTACTTC.

This clonotype was counted only a few times. The chain recombines TRBV3-1 with TRBJ2-7; 7 nucleotides line up with TRBD1. CDR1 and CDR2 (germline): LGHDT, YNNKEL (reference sequence). This CDR3 has 13 residues. Trimming removed 1 base from V and 8 bases from J; junction bases left unmatched: 5. The CDR3 spells CASSQGQGDKQYF. Written as DNA, the CDR3 is TGTGCCAGCAGCCAAGGACAGGGAGATAAGCAGTACTTC.

The rearrangement joins TRBV4-1 to TRBJ2-7, with 9 nucleotides matching TRBD2. With 0 bases clipped from V and 4 bases from J, the junction kept 10 bases outside the gene matches. The CDR3 covers 17 residues. Germline values: CDR1 MGHRA, CDR2 YSYEKL. CDR3 nucleotide sequence: TGCGCCAGCAGCCAAGATACCGGGCGGGAGGGGATATACGAGCAGTACTTC. Protein: CASSQDTGREGIYEQYF.

The V gene is TRBV4-1, the J gene TRBJ2-7; D not certain. From germline, CDR1 is MGHRA and CDR2 YSYEKL. V was trimmed by 1 base and J by 2 bases, leaving 9 bases between them. The CDR3 covers 14 residues. The CDR3, as DNA: TGCGCCAGCAGCCAAGTACTCGCTGCCTACGAGCAGTACTTC. This translates into CASSQVLAAYEQYF.

This chain connects TRBV29-1 to TRBJ1-1, with D uncertain. V dropped 6 bases and J dropped 1 base, with 12 bases sitting between them. The CDR3 has 13 residues. Germline V gives CDR1 SQVTM, CDR2 ANQGSEA. The CDR3 DNA sequence: TGCAGCGTCACCGGCCCGGGGAACACTGAAGCTTTCTTT. Amino acid sequence: CSVTGPGNTEAFF.

Many counts were recorded for this clonotype. The CDR3 is CASSEPPYTQYF. The CDR3 DNA sequence: TGTGCCAGCAGCGAACCGCCATATACGCAGTATTTT. The chain uses TRBV7-9 and TRBJ2-3, with D hard to call. Germline V gives CDR1 SEHNR, CDR2 FQNEAQ (reference sequence). The CDR3 is 12 amino acids. Trimming pared 5 bases from V and 7 bases from J, leaving 10 bases between. The full variable domain, completed using reference TRBV7-9 and TRBJ2-3, is DTGVSQNPRHKITKRGQNVTFRCDPISEHNRLYWYRQTLGQGPEFLTYFQNEAQLEKSRLLSDRFSAERPKGSFSTLEIQRTEQGDSAMYLCASSEPPYTQYFGPGTRLTVL.

The chain uses TRBV28 and TRBJ1-1, with D perhaps matching TRBD1 (5 bases). The germline V and J ends were trimmed by 3 bases and 6 bases, with 14 bases remaining between them. The germline V gene has CDR1 MDHEN and CDR2 SYDVKM. CDR3 length equals 14 residues. The CDR3 DNA reads TGTGCCAGCAGTTTCAAAGGGGAGATATCTGAAGCTTTCTTT. Translating it yields CASSFKGEISEAFF. Full variable domain (remainder filled in from reference TRBV28 and TRBJ1-1): DVKVTQSSRYLVKRTGEKVFLECVQDMDHENMFWYRQDPGLGLRLIYFSYDVKMKEKGDIPEGYSVSREKKERFSLILESASTNQTSMYLCASSFKGEISEAFFGQGTRLTVV.

This clonotype has at least ten counts. The rearrangement uses TRBV5-1 and TRBJ1-1; tentatively, D is TRBD1 (6 bases). The CDR3 is 15 amino acids. Germline V lookup: CDR1 SGHRS, CDR2 YFSETQ. Trimming pared 1 base from V and 4 bases from J, leaving 14 bases between. The CDR3 loop reads CASSLNAGAGTEAFF. CDR3 in DNA: TGCGCCAGCAGCTTGAACGCGGGGGCTGGCACTGAAGCTTTCTTT.

This clonotype was seen repeatedly, ten times or more. The rearrangement uses TRBV3-1 and TRBJ1-1; no clear D gene. There are 13 residues in the CDR3. Between the trimmed V and J ends, which lost 4 bases and 1 base, there was a span of 7 bases. The germline V gene encodes CDR1 LGHDT and CDR2 YNNKEL (reference sequence). The CDR3 coding sequence is TGTGCCAGCAGCCCACGGACGAACACTGAAGCTTTCTTT. This codes for CASSPRTNTEAFF.

This clonotype appeared many times. The chain links TRBV29-1 to TRBJ2-1; D call uncertain. The CDR3 length is 14 residues. Germline-derived CDR1 and CDR2 are SQVTM and ANQGSEA. Trimming took 6 bases from V and 0 from J, leaving 12 bases between them. For the CDR3, the DNA is TGCAGCGTCTCACCCCGTAGCTCCTACAATGAGCAGTTCTTC. Translation gives CSVSPRSSYNEQFF.

This clonotype has ten or more counts. This chain links TRBV5-1 with TRBJ2-3; D is ambiguous. The V gene lost 0 bases and the J gene lost 4 bases, with 9 bases spanning the gap. CDR3 length equals 14 residues. The germline V gene encodes CDR1 SGHRS and CDR2 YFSETQ. The CDR3 spells CASSLEARADTQYF. CDR3 DNA: TGCGCCAGCAGCTTGGAGGCTCGGGCAGATACGCAGTATTTT.

There are many counts of this clonotype. The chain joins TRBV5-1 to TRBJ1-2; 7 bases align to TRBD1. The CDR3 length is 14 residues. The trim removed 6 bases at V and 2 bases at J, leaving 7 bases unmatched. The V gene's germline CDR1 is SGHRS and CDR2 YFSETQ. In nucleotides, the CDR3 is TGCGCCAGCAAAGTCCAGGGGGGGAACTATGGCTACACCTTC. Translated, it gives CASKVQGGNYGYTF.

This chain's CDR3 is CSARDSVGGSYNEQFF. Here the CDR3 DNA reads TGCAGTGCTAGAGATAGCGTCGGGGGCTCCTACAATGAGCAGTTCTTC. The rearrangement links TRBV20-1 to TRBJ2-1, with D tentatively TRBD2 (6 bases). The germline CDR1 and CDR2 sequences are DFQATT and SNEGSKA (reference sequence). V lost 0 bases and J 0 bases, leaving 12 bases between the germline ends. CDR3 size: 16 residues.